The rows below give T cell receptor beta chains drawn from one sample of a study of blood T cell repertoires in COVID-19. Assay: immunoSEQ multiplex PCR; the TCRdb copy retains only in-frame clones and omits some. The sample includes around 63,000 clones, approximately 80% seen only once; the top ten take roughly 7%. Sequenced material: peripheral blood. The receptors derive from a man aged 60-69 years with acute or convalescent COVID-19. CDR3s include the opening cysteine and the closing phenylalanine or tryptophan. A D gene is named only where the DNA matches it firmly. Size is stated for part of the rows, as once, few or many counts, or as a class when the clone is expanded.

abundance,d_gene,j_gene,v_gene,CDR3nt,CDR3aa
once,NA,TRBJ2-3,TRBV11-2,TGTGCCAGCAGGGGCCCCGAGCCAGATACGCAGTATTTT,CASRGPEPDTQYF
NA,NA,TRBJ1-3,TRBV6-5,TGTGCCAGCAGTCCACAGGTCAACTCTGGAAACACCATATATTTT,CASSPQVNSGNTIYF
NA,NA,TRBJ1-3,TRBV13,TGTGCCAGCAGCCCTCGGGGTAAGAGCTCTGGAAACACCATATATTTT,CASSPRGKSSGNTIYF
NA,NA,TRBJ2-7,TRBV30,TGTGCCGGCGCGGGCCCGAACTTCGAGCAGTACTTC,CAGAGPNFEQYF
once,TRBD1,TRBJ2-1,TRBV19,TGTGCCAGTAGCAGGGCCGGGACAGGGGGGGACAATGAGCAGTTCTTC,CASSRAGTGGDNEQFF
NA,NA,TRBJ1-1,TRBV7-9,TGTGCCAGCAGCCTGGGGGGACGGATGAACACTGAAGCTTTCTTT,CASSLGGRMNTEAFF
NA,NA,TRBJ2-1,TRBV5-6,TGTGCCAGCAGCTTTCAGGGTGGCAATGAGCAGTTCTTC,CASSFQGGNEQFF
NA,TRBD1,TRBJ1-2,TRBV28,TGTGCCAGCAGCCTGACAGGGGCAAACTATGGCTACACCTTC,CASSLTGANYGYTF
NA,TRBD1,TRBJ2-7,TRBV5-1,TGCGCCAGCATCCCGACAGGGGGGTCCTACGAGCAGTACTTC,CASIPTGGSYEQYF
once,TRBD1,TRBJ2-5,TRBV11-2,TGTGCCAGCAGCCAGGGGACAGGAAGGAGGGAGACCCAGTACTTC,CASSQGTGRRETQYF
NA,NA,TRBJ1-1,TRBV18,TGTGCCAGCTCACTACTACAGGGGAACACTGAAGCTTTCTTT,CASSLLQGNTEAFF
NA,TRBD1,TRBJ1-2,TRBV5-1,TGCGCCAGCAGCTCGACAGGGGACTTAGCTAACTATGGCTACACCTTC,CASSSTGDLANYGYTF
NA,NA,TRBJ1-4,TRBV5-4,TGTGCCAGCAGCCGCGACCTCCGGGATGAAAAACTGTTTTTT,CASSRDLRDEKLFF
NA,NA,TRBJ1-2,TRBV6-1,TGTGCCAGCAGTGAAACAGGGTTTGATGGCTACACCTTC,CASSETGFDGYTF
NA,TRBD1,TRBJ2-1,TRBV2,TGTGCCAGCAGAAGGGACAGGGGGCTGAATGAGCAGTTCTTC,CASRRDRGLNEQFF
NA,TRBD1,TRBJ1-1,TRBV5-6,TGTGCCAGCAGCTTGAGGGACAGGGATCCTGAAGCTTTCTTT,CASSLRDRDPEAFF
NA,TRBD1,TRBJ1-1,TRBV5-6,TGTGCCAGCAGGACAGGGATGAACACTGAAGCTTTCTTT,CASRTGMNTEAFF
NA,TRBD2,TRBJ2-5,TRBV6-5,TGTGCCAGCAGTCCTGGACTAGCGGGGGGAGAGACCCAGTACTTC,CASSPGLAGGETQYF
NA,NA,TRBJ2-2,TRBV3-1/TRBV3-2,TGTGCCAGCCACCGGAGGGGGGGTCACACCGGGGAGCTGTTTTTT,CASHRRGGHTGELFF
NA,NA,TRBJ1-6,TRBV19,TGTGCCAGTAGTATCAGAAATTCACCCCTCCACTTT,CASSIRNSPLHF
NA,NA,TRBJ1-5,TRBV20-1,TGCAGTGCATCAGGGGTTCAGCCCCAGCATTTT,CSASGVQPQHF
few,NA,TRBJ2-3,TRBV9,TGTGCCAGCAGCGTAGGTGCGGGAATTACGCAGTATTTT,CASSVGAGITQYF
NA,NA,TRBJ1-5,TRBV24-1,TGTGCCACCAGCGGGGGGGTAGGCAATCAGCCCCAGCATTTT,CATSGGVGNQPQHF
NA,NA,TRBJ2-3,TRBV5-1,TGCGCCAGCAGCTTGGGACAGTCAGGTTCCACAGATACGCAGTATTTT,CASSLGQSGSTDTQYF
NA,NA,TRBJ2-7,TRBV11-2,TGTGCCAGCAGCTTAGTCAGCGGGCAGACCTACGAGCAGTACTTC,CASSLVSGQTYEQYF
NA,TRBD1,TRBJ2-3,TRBV2,TGTGCCAGCAGCTGGGACAGGGGTGAGACAGATACGCAGTATTTT,CASSWDRGETDTQYF
NA,NA,TRBJ1-2,TRBV13,TGTGCCAGCAGCTTGAAACAGCCAGTCAACTATGGCTACACCTTC,CASSLKQPVNYGYTF
few,NA,TRBJ1-1,TRBV6-2/TRBV6-3,TGTGCCAGCAGTCATCCGGGACACTTGAACACTGAAGCTTTCTTT,CASSHPGHLNTEAFF
NA,NA,TRBJ2-1,TRBV28,TGTGCCAGCAGTCCTAGGTCCCACAATGAGCAGTTCTTC,CASSPRSHNEQFF